This TCR beta chain was recorded in a study of shared clonotypes between healthy human individuals. Profiled with immunoSEQ multiplex PCR; TCRdb holds only in-frame clones, not every one. The sample has a few million clones, 85% to 95% seen once; the top ten hold 0.39%. Points from the study as a whole: At large depth, rarefaction still showed sorted-subset sequencing to be incomplete.

Remarks on this clone: What it binds is unknown.

This receptor was obtained from a young man in good health. Some clones in this sample may be carry-over from other donors' samples. Sample: naive CD4+ T cells from PBMCs. Subset in this sample: CD45RA+ positively selected.

The CDR3 here is CASSLWVSNYGYTF. For the CDR3, the DNA is TGTGCCAGCAGTTTATGGGTCAGTAACTATGGCTACACCTTC. The chain uses TRBV28 and TRBJ1-2; D is uncertain. The length of the CDR3 is 14 residues. The germline V gene has CDR1 MDHEN and CDR2 SYDVKM. Trimming removed 0 bases at V and 1 base at J, with 6 bases between.